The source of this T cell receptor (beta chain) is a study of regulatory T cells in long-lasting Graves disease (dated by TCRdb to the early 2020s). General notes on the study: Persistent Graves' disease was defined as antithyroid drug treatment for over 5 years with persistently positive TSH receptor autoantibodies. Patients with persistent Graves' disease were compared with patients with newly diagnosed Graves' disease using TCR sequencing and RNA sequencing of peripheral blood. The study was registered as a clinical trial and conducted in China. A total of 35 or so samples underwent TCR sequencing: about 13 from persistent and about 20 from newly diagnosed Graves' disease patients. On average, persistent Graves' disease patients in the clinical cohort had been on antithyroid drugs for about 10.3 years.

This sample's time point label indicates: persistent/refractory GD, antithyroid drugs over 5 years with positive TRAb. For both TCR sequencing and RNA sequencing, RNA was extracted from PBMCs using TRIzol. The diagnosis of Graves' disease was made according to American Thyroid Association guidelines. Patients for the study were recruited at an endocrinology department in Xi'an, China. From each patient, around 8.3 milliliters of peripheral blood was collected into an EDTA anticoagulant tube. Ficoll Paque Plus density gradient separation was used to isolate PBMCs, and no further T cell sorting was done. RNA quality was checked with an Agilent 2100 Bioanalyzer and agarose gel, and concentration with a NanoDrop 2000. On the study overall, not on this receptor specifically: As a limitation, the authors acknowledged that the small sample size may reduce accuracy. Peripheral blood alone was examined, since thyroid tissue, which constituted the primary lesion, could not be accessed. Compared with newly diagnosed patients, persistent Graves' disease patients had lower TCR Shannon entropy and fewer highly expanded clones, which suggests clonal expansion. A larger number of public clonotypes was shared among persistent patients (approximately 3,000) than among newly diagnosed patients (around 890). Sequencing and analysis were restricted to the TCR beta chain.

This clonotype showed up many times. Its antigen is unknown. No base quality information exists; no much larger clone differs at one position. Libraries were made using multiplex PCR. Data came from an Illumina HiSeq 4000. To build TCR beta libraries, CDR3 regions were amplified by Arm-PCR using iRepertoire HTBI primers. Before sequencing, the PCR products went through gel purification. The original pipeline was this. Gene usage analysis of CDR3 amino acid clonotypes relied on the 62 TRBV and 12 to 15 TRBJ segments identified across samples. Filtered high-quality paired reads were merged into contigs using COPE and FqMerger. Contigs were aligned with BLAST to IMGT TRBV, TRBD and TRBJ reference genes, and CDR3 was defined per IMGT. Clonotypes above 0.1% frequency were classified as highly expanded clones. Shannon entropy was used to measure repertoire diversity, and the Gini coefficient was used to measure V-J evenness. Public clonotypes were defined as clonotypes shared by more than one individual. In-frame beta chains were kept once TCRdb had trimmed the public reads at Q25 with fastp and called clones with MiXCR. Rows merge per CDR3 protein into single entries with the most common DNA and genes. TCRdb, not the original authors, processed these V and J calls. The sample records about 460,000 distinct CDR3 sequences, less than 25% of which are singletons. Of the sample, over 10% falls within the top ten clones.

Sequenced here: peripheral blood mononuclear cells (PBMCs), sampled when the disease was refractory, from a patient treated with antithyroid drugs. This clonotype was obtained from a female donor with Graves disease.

The bases read TGTGCCAGCAGCTTAGGGTCTGCTGGACAGGGTGGGGAGACCCAGTACTTC. Translated, this is CASSLGSAGQGGETQYF. The chain uses TRBV7-2 and TRBJ2-5; 8 junctional bases match TRBD1. Its CDR3 holds 17 amino acids, cysteine through phenylalanine. CDR3 DNA only is kept here, 51 bases in frame from base 1. For this chain, trimming is 1 base at the V end and 5 bases at the J end, and the number of junction bases without a gene match is 12. The germline V gene specifies SGHTA as CDR1 and FQGNSA as CDR2.